This T cell receptor (beta chain) was documented in a study of T cell responses to AZD1222 COVID-19 vaccine. Whole-study results and caveats: Per reports, nearly half of all spike-specific TCRs target regions that are unmutated in variants. Only a handful of AZD1222 recipients tested seropositive at baseline.

CDR3 size: 14 residues. V lost 7 bases and J lost 7; bases outside the gene matches: 10. Germline lookup yields CDR1 SGHRS and CDR2 YFSETQ. Analyses pooled second doses at about 4 or about 12 weeks. Points on this clone: Its antigen remains unknown.

Here immunoSEQ multiplex PCR was the method, and the copy in TCRdb shows in-frame clones only, minus some. The table shows around 140,000 clones, with under 90% occurring only once. The source is an adult who received the AZD1222 COVID-19 vaccine. This chain connects TRBV5-1 to TRBJ1-4, with 7 bases matching TRBD1. The material was peripheral blood, obtained 28 days after the second AZD1222 dose. CDR3 residues: CASSRGEAGEKLFF. The CDR3 bases are TGCGCCAGCTCCAGGGGGGAGGCGGGTGAAAAACTGTTTTTT.